The rows below give T cell receptor beta chains drawn from one sample of a study of T cell repertoires in cytomegalovirus infection. TCRdb reanalysed the reads using MiXCR and keeps one entry per CDR3 protein. The sample includes hundreds of thousands of distinct CDR3 sequences, roughly a sixth of them seen just once. The specimen sequenced was PBMCs. The receptors come from a human donor in good health (CMV status not recorded). Some clones in this sample may be carry-over from other donors' samples. CDR3s include the opening cysteine and the closing phenylalanine or tryptophan. The order of the fields is CDR3 DNA, CDR3 protein, clone size, D gene, V gene, J gene. D genes are given only for firm matches. Not every row has a clone size; where given, it reads once, few, many or a size class.

CDR3nt: TGTGCCAGCGGGAGGAGCGGGGGGGACTCGAATGAGCAGTTCTTC
CDR3aa: CASGRSGGDSNEQFF
abundance: many
d_gene: TRBD2
v_gene: TRBV7-6
j_gene: TRBJ2-1

CDR3nt: TGTGCCATCAGTGGCGGACAGGGAGGATTCTCTGGGGCCAACGTCCTGACTTTC
CDR3aa: CAISGGQGGFSGANVLTF
abundance: many
d_gene: TRBD1
v_gene: TRBV10-3
j_gene: TRBJ2-6

CDR3nt: TGTGCCAGCAGCTTAGCGGGTCCTGAGCAGTTCTTC
CDR3aa: CASSLAGPEQFF
abundance: .
d_gene: .
v_gene: TRBV7-9
j_gene: TRBJ2-1

CDR3nt: TGCAGCGTTGAGAGCAGATTCTCCTACGAGCAGTACTTC
CDR3aa: CSVESRFSYEQYF
abundance: .
d_gene: .
v_gene: TRBV29-1
j_gene: TRBJ2-7

CDR3nt: TGTGCCAGCAGCTTCATGGGACAAAACCAATACGAGCAGTACTTC
CDR3aa: CASSFMGQNQYEQYF
abundance: few
d_gene: .
v_gene: TRBV27
j_gene: TRBJ2-7

CDR3nt: TGTGCCAGCAGCTTATGGGGCGAAAACATTCAGTACTTC
CDR3aa: CASSLWGENIQYF
abundance: few
d_gene: .
v_gene: TRBV5-4
j_gene: TRBJ2-4

CDR3nt: TGTGCCAGCAGCTCGGGACATTCAGTCCAGCCCCAGCATTTT
CDR3aa: CASSSGHSVQPQHF
abundance: .
d_gene: .
v_gene: TRBV28
j_gene: TRBJ1-5

CDR3nt: TGTGCCAGCAGCTCCCCCCCGTTCAGGAACTATGGCTACACCTTC
CDR3aa: CASSSPPFRNYGYTF
abundance: many
d_gene: .
v_gene: TRBV7-2
j_gene: TRBJ1-2

CDR3nt: TGTGCCAGCAGCCAAGAGTTGACAGGGTATTCACCCCTCCACTTT
CDR3aa: CASSQELTGYSPLHF
abundance: few
d_gene: TRBD1
v_gene: TRBV4-2
j_gene: TRBJ1-6

CDR3nt: TGTGCCAGCAGCTCAAAGCGAGCTAGCACAGATACGCAGTATTTT
CDR3aa: CASSSKRASTDTQYF
abundance: few
d_gene: .
v_gene: TRBV7-3
j_gene: TRBJ2-3

CDR3nt: TGTGCCAGCAGCTTCACAGGGGAATCATTCACTGAAGCTTTCTTT
CDR3aa: CASSFTGESFTEAFF
abundance: few
d_gene: TRBD1
v_gene: TRBV11-1
j_gene: TRBJ1-1

CDR3nt: TGCAGTGCTAGAGTCCCCAGGGGGAATTCACCCCTCCACTTT
CDR3aa: CSARVPRGNSPLHF
abundance: few
d_gene: TRBD1
v_gene: TRBV20-1
j_gene: TRBJ1-6

CDR3nt: TGTGCCAGCAGTTTAAGGGGGCCAACCTACGAGCAGTACTTC
CDR3aa: CASSLRGPTYEQYF
abundance: .
d_gene: TRBD1
v_gene: TRBV27
j_gene: TRBJ2-7

CDR3nt: TGTGCCAGCAGCGCAACCGGACAGCGGCGGGACTACACCTTC
CDR3aa: CASSATGQRRDYTF
abundance: .
d_gene: .
v_gene: TRBV9
j_gene: TRBJ1-2

CDR3nt: TGCAGTGCTAGGGTCAGGGGGCTAGCGGAAAGGGATACGCAGTATTTT
CDR3aa: CSARVRGLAERDTQYF
abundance: few
d_gene: .
v_gene: TRBV20-1
j_gene: TRBJ2-3

CDR3nt: TGTGCCAGCAGCTCGGCAATTAATCAGCCCCAGCATTTT
CDR3aa: CASSSAINQPQHF
abundance: .
d_gene: .
v_gene: TRBV28
j_gene: TRBJ1-5

CDR3nt: TGTGCCAGCAGCCGCAGGGGCCGGGGGGCTGGAGATACGCAGTATTTT
CDR3aa: CASSRRGRGAGDTQYF
abundance: few
d_gene: .
v_gene: TRBV7-9
j_gene: TRBJ2-3

CDR3nt: TGTGCCAGCAGCGAGAGAGTGGGCCCAGCCGAGCAGTACTTC
CDR3aa: CASSERVGPAEQYF
abundance: few
d_gene: .
v_gene: TRBV9
j_gene: TRBJ2-7

CDR3nt: TGCAGCGTTTCCGGGACAGGAAAAAATCAGCCCCAGCATTTT
CDR3aa: CSVSGTGKNQPQHF
abundance: once
d_gene: TRBD1
v_gene: TRBV29-1
j_gene: TRBJ1-5

CDR3nt: TGTGCCAGCAGCCCTTATGGGGGGGAGGCCAAAAACATTCAGTACTTC
CDR3aa: CASSPYGGEAKNIQYF
abundance: few
d_gene: TRBD2
v_gene: TRBV7-9
j_gene: TRBJ2-4

CDR3nt: TGCGCCAGCAGCTTGGTTTCGGCAGGGAGAACTGAAGCTTTCTTT
CDR3aa: CASSLVSAGRTEAFF
abundance: .
d_gene: .
v_gene: TRBV5-1
j_gene: TRBJ1-1

CDR3nt: TGTGCCAGCAGTTTCAGACAGGGGTTGTACAATGAGCAGTTCTTC
CDR3aa: CASSFRQGLYNEQFF
abundance: few
d_gene: TRBD1
v_gene: TRBV12-3/TRBV12-4
j_gene: TRBJ2-1

CDR3nt: TGTGCCAGCAGCTATCAGATTGCAGCCGTAAATGAGCAGTTCTTC
CDR3aa: CASSYQIAAVNEQFF
abundance: many
d_gene: .
v_gene: TRBV7-9
j_gene: TRBJ2-1

CDR3nt: TGTGCCAGCAGCGTCGTGGGACAAGAGACCCAGTACTTC
CDR3aa: CASSVVGQETQYF
abundance: .
d_gene: .
v_gene: TRBV5-5
j_gene: TRBJ2-5

CDR3nt: TGTGCCAGCAGTGAAGTAAGGACAGGGCGTCAGCCCCAGCATTTT
CDR3aa: CASSEVRTGRQPQHF
abundance: many
d_gene: TRBD1
v_gene: TRBV6-1
j_gene: TRBJ1-5

CDR3nt: TGTGCCAGCAATCAATTAGGGGGTACGGACAATGAGCAGTTCTTC
CDR3aa: CASNQLGGTDNEQFF
abundance: many
d_gene: .
v_gene: TRBV12-3/TRBV12-4
j_gene: TRBJ2-1

CDR3nt: TGTGCCAGTAGTATACGGGACTCTGGGGCCAACGTCCTGACTTTC
CDR3aa: CASSIRDSGANVLTF
abundance: many
d_gene: .
v_gene: TRBV19
j_gene: TRBJ2-6

CDR3nt: TGTGCCAGCAGCGTGGGACAGGCGACGGACTATGGCTACACCTTC
CDR3aa: CASSVGQATDYGYTF
abundance: few
d_gene: TRBD1
v_gene: TRBV2
j_gene: TRBJ1-2

CDR3nt: TGTGCCAGCCTCTTGAGTCAAGGCAATCAGCCCCAGCATTTT
CDR3aa: CASLLSQGNQPQHF
abundance: few
d_gene: .
v_gene: TRBV6-1
j_gene: TRBJ1-5

CDR3nt: TGTGCCAGCAGCTTGGTGCAGTATGGCTACACCTTC
CDR3aa: CASSLVQYGYTF
abundance: .
d_gene: .
v_gene: TRBV5-5
j_gene: TRBJ1-2

CDR3nt: TGTGCCAGCAGTGCCCGACAGGGGTCATCGAACATTCAGTACTTC
CDR3aa: CASSARQGSSNIQYF
abundance: .
d_gene: TRBD1
v_gene: TRBV6-5
j_gene: TRBJ2-4

CDR3nt: TGTGCCAGCAGTCCCCTTTATGGAAACACCATATATTTT
CDR3aa: CASSPLYGNTIYF
abundance: few
d_gene: .
v_gene: TRBV2
j_gene: TRBJ1-3

CDR3nt: TGTGCCAGCAGCTTGGGCGTCGACAGGGTGGCGGAGACCCAGTACTTC
CDR3aa: CASSLGVDRVAETQYF
abundance: many
d_gene: TRBD1
v_gene: TRBV7-3
j_gene: TRBJ2-5

CDR3nt: TGTGCCAGCAGTTACTCTGGACTAGCGGGGGGAAGCACAGATACGCAGTATTTT
CDR3aa: CASSYSGLAGGSTDTQYF
abundance: few
d_gene: TRBD2
v_gene: TRBV6-5
j_gene: TRBJ2-3

CDR3nt: TGTGCCAGCAGCTTATCCCCGGATAGCGGGGGACCTGAGACCCAGTACTTC
CDR3aa: CASSLSPDSGGPETQYF
abundance: many
d_gene: TRBD2
v_gene: TRBV7-8
j_gene: TRBJ2-5

CDR3nt: TGTGCCAGCACGATCGGGGGGCCGGGAACCGGGGAGCTGTTTTTT
CDR3aa: CASTIGGPGTGELFF
abundance: few
d_gene: .
v_gene: TRBV7-6
j_gene: TRBJ2-2

CDR3nt: TGTGCCAGCAGTTACCTAACGGGGGAAAAACTGTTTTTT
CDR3aa: CASSYLTGEKLFF
abundance: .
d_gene: .
v_gene: TRBV6-1
j_gene: TRBJ1-4

CDR3nt: TGCAGTGCTAGACTAGACAGGGGCACCTACGAGCAGTACTTC
CDR3aa: CSARLDRGTYEQYF
abundance: few
d_gene: TRBD1
v_gene: TRBV20-1
j_gene: TRBJ2-7

CDR3nt: TGTGCCAGCAGTAATAACGGGAATCAGCCCCAGCATTTT
CDR3aa: CASSNNGNQPQHF
abundance: many
d_gene: .
v_gene: TRBV12-3/TRBV12-4
j_gene: TRBJ1-5

CDR3nt: TGTGCCAGCAGCCCGCTACAGGGGAGGGCCAAAGCTATGAACACTGAAGCTTTCTTT
CDR3aa: CASSPLQGRAKAMNTEAFF
abundance: .
d_gene: TRBD1
v_gene: TRBV6-1
j_gene: TRBJ1-1

CDR3nt: TGTGCCAGCAGTACGGACAGGGAGGATGAAGCTTTCTTT
CDR3aa: CASSTDREDEAFF
abundance: .
d_gene: TRBD1
v_gene: TRBV6-2/TRBV6-3
j_gene: TRBJ1-1

CDR3nt: TGTGCCAGCAGTGACCCACTCCGGACAGGGCTCTTTCTCCACATCGCGTACAATGAGCAGTTCTTC
CDR3aa: CASSDPLRTGLFLHIAYNEQFF
abundance: few
d_gene: TRBD1
v_gene: TRBV6-6
j_gene: TRBJ2-1

CDR3nt: TGTGCCAGCAGCTTAGGGACAGGGAGAAATCAGCCCCAGCATTTT
CDR3aa: CASSLGTGRNQPQHF
abundance: many
d_gene: TRBD1
v_gene: TRBV7-9
j_gene: TRBJ1-5

CDR3nt: TGTGCCAGCAGTCCAGGACAGTACTACGAGCAGTACTTC
CDR3aa: CASSPGQYYEQYF
abundance: .
d_gene: .
v_gene: TRBV6-6
j_gene: TRBJ2-7

CDR3nt: TGTGCCAGCAGCCAAGGGAAGGTAAGCGTTCAGCCCCAGCATTTT
CDR3aa: CASSQGKVSVQPQHF
abundance: .
d_gene: .
v_gene: TRBV3-1
j_gene: TRBJ1-5

CDR3nt: TGCGCCAGCAGCCGCGACGGGACAGGGGCTGGGGGTCAGCCCCAGCATTTT
CDR3aa: CASSRDGTGAGGQPQHF
abundance: .
d_gene: TRBD1
v_gene: TRBV4-1
j_gene: TRBJ1-5

CDR3nt: TGCGCCAGCAGCTTGGTAGGTTCGGCGAATTCACCCCTCCACTTT
CDR3aa: CASSLVGSANSPLHF
abundance: .
d_gene: .
v_gene: TRBV5-1
j_gene: TRBJ1-6

CDR3nt: TGTGCCAGCAGTGAGCCCACGACCACAGATACGCAGTATTTT
CDR3aa: CASSEPTTTDTQYF
abundance: .
d_gene: .
v_gene: TRBV6-2/TRBV6-3
j_gene: TRBJ2-3